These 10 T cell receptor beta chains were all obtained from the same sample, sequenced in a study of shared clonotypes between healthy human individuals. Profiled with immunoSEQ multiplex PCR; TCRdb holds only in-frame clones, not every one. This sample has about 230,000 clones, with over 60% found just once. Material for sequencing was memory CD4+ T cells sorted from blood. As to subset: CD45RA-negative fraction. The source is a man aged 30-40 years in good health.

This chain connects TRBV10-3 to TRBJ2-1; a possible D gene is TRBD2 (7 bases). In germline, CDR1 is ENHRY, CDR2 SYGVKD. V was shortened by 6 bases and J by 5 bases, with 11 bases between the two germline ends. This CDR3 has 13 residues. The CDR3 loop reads CAIRGGRDNEQFF. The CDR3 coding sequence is TGTGCCATCAGGGGGGGGCGTGACAATGAGCAGTTCTTC.

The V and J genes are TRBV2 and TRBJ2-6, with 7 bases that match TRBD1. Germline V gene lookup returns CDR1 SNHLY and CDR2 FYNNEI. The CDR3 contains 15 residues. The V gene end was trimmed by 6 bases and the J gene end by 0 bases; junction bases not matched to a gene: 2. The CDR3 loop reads CASRTGVSGANVLTF. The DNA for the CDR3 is TGTGCCAGCAGAACAGGGGTCTCTGGGGCCAACGTCCTGACTTTC. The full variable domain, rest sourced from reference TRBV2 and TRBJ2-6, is EPEVTQTPSHQVTQMGQEVILRCVPISNHLYFYWYRQILGQKVEFLVSFYNNEISEKSEIFDDQFSVERPDGSNFTLKIRSTKLEDSAMYFCASRTGVSGANVLTFGAGSRLTVL.

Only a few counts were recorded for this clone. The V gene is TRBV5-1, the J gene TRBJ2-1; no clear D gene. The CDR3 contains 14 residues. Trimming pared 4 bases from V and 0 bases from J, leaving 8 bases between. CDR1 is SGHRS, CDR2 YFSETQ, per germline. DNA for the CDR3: TGCGCCAGCAGCCTCCGGAGCTCCTACAATGAGCAGTTCTTC. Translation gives CASSLRSSYNEQFF.

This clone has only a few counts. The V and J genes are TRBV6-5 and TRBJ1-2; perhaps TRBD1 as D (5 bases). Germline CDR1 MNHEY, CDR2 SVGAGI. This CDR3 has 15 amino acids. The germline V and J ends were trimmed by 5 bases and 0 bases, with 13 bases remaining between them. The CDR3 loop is CASSPWTPTNYGYTF. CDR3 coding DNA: TGTGCCAGCAGTCCTTGGACACCCACTAACTATGGCTACACCTTC.

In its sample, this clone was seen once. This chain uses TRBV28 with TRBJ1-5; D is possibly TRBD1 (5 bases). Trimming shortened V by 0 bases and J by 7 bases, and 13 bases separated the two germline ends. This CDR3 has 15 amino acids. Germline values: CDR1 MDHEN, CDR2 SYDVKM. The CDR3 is CASSLWGQGIQPQHF. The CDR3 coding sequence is TGTGCCAGCAGTTTATGGGGCCAGGGAATCCAGCCCCAGCATTTT.

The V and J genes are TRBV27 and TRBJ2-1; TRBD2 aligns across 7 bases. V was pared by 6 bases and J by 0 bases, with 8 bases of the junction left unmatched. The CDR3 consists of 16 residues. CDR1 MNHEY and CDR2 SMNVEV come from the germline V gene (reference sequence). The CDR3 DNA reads TGTGCCAGCAGCCCCAGGGACTACAGCTCCTACAATGAGCAGTTCTTC. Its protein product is CASSPRDYSSYNEQFF.

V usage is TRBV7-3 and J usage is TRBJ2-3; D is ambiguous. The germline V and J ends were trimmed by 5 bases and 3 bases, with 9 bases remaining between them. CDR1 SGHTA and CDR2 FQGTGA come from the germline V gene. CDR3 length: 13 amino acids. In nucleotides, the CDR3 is TGTGCCAGCAGCGGGTGGGTGACAGATACGCAGTATTTT. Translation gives CASSGWVTDTQYF.

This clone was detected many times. CDR3 protein: CAIRQPSGNTIYF. CDR3 in DNA: TGTGCCATTCGACAACCCTCTGGAAACACCATATATTTT. The rearrangement joins TRBV10-3 to TRBJ1-3; D gene ambiguous. CDR3 length: 13 amino acids. Germline V gene sequence: CDR1 ENHRY, CDR2 SYGVKD. V lost 9 bases and J 0 bases, leaving 9 bases between the germline ends.

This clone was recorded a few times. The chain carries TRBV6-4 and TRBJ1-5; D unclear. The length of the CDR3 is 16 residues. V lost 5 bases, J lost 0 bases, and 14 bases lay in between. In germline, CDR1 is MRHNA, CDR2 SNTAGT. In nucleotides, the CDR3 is TGTGCCAGCAGTCGGATGTGGGGTTATAGCAATCAGCCCCAGCATTTT. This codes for CASSRMWGYSNQPQHF.

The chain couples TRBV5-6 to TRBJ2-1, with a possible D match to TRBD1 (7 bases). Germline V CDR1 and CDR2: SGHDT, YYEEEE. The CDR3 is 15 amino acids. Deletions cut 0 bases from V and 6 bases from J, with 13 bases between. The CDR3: CASSLGRGRSNEQFF. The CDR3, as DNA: TGTGCCAGCAGCTTGGGGAGGGGGCGGAGCAATGAGCAGTTCTTC.